These T cell receptor beta chains were read from a single sample in a study of blood T cell repertoires in COVID-19. The method was immunoSEQ multiplex PCR; TCRdb's version includes in-frame clones alone and lacks a portion of them. The profile shows about 270,000 clones, 86% of them singletons. The specimen sequenced was peripheral blood. The receptors shown here come from a man in his forties or fifties who had recovered from COVID-19. Both conserved end residues are trimmed from each CDR3. Each record gives: CDR3 protein, D gene, V gene, J gene. The D gene is left open where the match is weak.

CDR3aa: ASSYSPQGYSYEQY
d_gene: -
v_gene: TRBV6-2/TRBV6-3
j_gene: TRBJ2-7

CDR3aa: ASSLEAAVFRGGRRDTQY
d_gene: TRBD2
v_gene: TRBV5-1
j_gene: TRBJ2-3

CDR3aa: ASSLGNRGPQETQY
d_gene: TRBD1
v_gene: TRBV7-2
j_gene: TRBJ2-5

CDR3aa: ASRIDRGGHEQY
d_gene: TRBD1
v_gene: TRBV10-1
j_gene: TRBJ2-7

CDR3aa: ASSLKGTSGSASYEQY
d_gene: TRBD2
v_gene: TRBV7-2
j_gene: TRBJ2-7

CDR3aa: ASRTGTLNNSPLH
d_gene: -
v_gene: TRBV27
j_gene: TRBJ1-6

CDR3aa: AWRQGPGNEKLF
d_gene: -
v_gene: TRBV30
j_gene: TRBJ1-4

CDR3aa: ASSIERRSYGYT
d_gene: -
v_gene: TRBV19
j_gene: TRBJ1-2

CDR3aa: ASSFSGSPVAKNIQY
d_gene: -
v_gene: TRBV27
j_gene: TRBJ2-4

CDR3aa: ASSLALSGTSEQF
d_gene: TRBD2
v_gene: TRBV7-8
j_gene: TRBJ2-1

CDR3aa: ASSRNRGQQH
d_gene: TRBD1
v_gene: TRBV12-3/TRBV12-4
j_gene: TRBJ1-5

CDR3aa: ASSLGFLSVNEQF
d_gene: -
v_gene: TRBV7-6
j_gene: TRBJ2-1

CDR3aa: ATSREIGQLETQY
d_gene: -
v_gene: TRBV15
j_gene: TRBJ2-5

CDR3aa: ASSKERGQQEWVSYEQY
d_gene: -
v_gene: TRBV21-1
j_gene: TRBJ2-7

CDR3aa: ATWGPMNTEAF
d_gene: -
v_gene: TRBV10-3
j_gene: TRBJ1-1

CDR3aa: ASSDRGAASNEKLF
d_gene: TRBD1
v_gene: TRBV6-2/TRBV6-3
j_gene: TRBJ1-4

CDR3aa: AWSLTENQPQH
d_gene: -
v_gene: TRBV30
j_gene: TRBJ1-5

CDR3aa: ASSHHQSNSGNTIY
d_gene: -
v_gene: TRBV19
j_gene: TRBJ1-3

CDR3aa: ASSQAGGHNEQF
d_gene: TRBD2
v_gene: TRBV4-2
j_gene: TRBJ2-1

CDR3aa: ASSQGGGYT
d_gene: TRBD1
v_gene: TRBV6-5
j_gene: TRBJ1-2

CDR3aa: ASSEGAQF
d_gene: -
v_gene: TRBV2
j_gene: TRBJ2-1

CDR3aa: ASSESGEGGYEQY
d_gene: -
v_gene: TRBV6-1
j_gene: TRBJ2-7

CDR3aa: ASSQVGSGDTDTQY
d_gene: TRBD2
v_gene: TRBV4-1
j_gene: TRBJ2-3

CDR3aa: ASSFSSSGGDTQY
d_gene: TRBD2
v_gene: TRBV27
j_gene: TRBJ2-3

CDR3aa: ASSFGAWGNQPQH
d_gene: -
v_gene: TRBV7-2
j_gene: TRBJ1-5

CDR3aa: ASRRDTPSPLH
d_gene: -
v_gene: TRBV12-3/TRBV12-4
j_gene: TRBJ1-6

CDR3aa: ASSARRGGTDTQY
d_gene: TRBD2
v_gene: TRBV3-1/TRBV3-2
j_gene: TRBJ2-3

CDR3aa: ASSLQVWNYGYT
d_gene: -
v_gene: TRBV6-5
j_gene: TRBJ1-2

CDR3aa: ASSPGYSEKLF
d_gene: -
v_gene: TRBV3-1/TRBV3-2
j_gene: TRBJ1-4

CDR3aa: ASSHQAGEYEQY
d_gene: TRBD2
v_gene: TRBV7-2
j_gene: TRBJ2-7

CDR3aa: ATRGGTGELF
d_gene: TRBD2
v_gene: TRBV2
j_gene: TRBJ2-2

CDR3aa: ASSHRGGNSPLH
d_gene: TRBD1
v_gene: TRBV19
j_gene: TRBJ1-6

CDR3aa: ASSQGREGGYEQY
d_gene: -
v_gene: TRBV4-2
j_gene: TRBJ2-7

CDR3aa: ASSEVWGQNYGYT
d_gene: TRBD1
v_gene: TRBV6-1
j_gene: TRBJ1-2

CDR3aa: ATSSPTTSSYNEQF
d_gene: -
v_gene: TRBV15
j_gene: TRBJ2-1

CDR3aa: ASIGRGPEQY
d_gene: TRBD1
v_gene: TRBV19
j_gene: TRBJ2-7

CDR3aa: ASSLGSSGRLF
d_gene: TRBD2
v_gene: TRBV11-3
j_gene: TRBJ2-1

CDR3aa: SVEGPGQGYEQY
d_gene: TRBD1
v_gene: TRBV29-1
j_gene: TRBJ2-7

CDR3aa: ASSLAGGSTDTQY
d_gene: TRBD2
v_gene: TRBV7-3
j_gene: TRBJ2-3

CDR3aa: ASSDRANTEAF
d_gene: -
v_gene: TRBV10-2
j_gene: TRBJ1-1

CDR3aa: ASIKQGFTEAF
d_gene: -
v_gene: TRBV12-3/TRBV12-4
j_gene: TRBJ1-1

CDR3aa: ASSKDTSLRAEQY
d_gene: -
v_gene: TRBV21-1
j_gene: TRBJ2-7